This T cell receptor beta chain was captured by sequencing in a study of T cells expressing NK-cell markers. Overall study: Seropositivity for HCMV was found in seven of the eight sequenced donors, with one seronegative.

What made the TCR beta cDNA was 5'RACE template switching with UMIs. TCRdb reprocessed the 5' RACE reads and stores each CDR3 protein as one record, lacking DNA. With 130,000 to 150,000 distinct CDR3 sequences in the sample, the ten largest clones hold 12%. The CDR3 sequence is 16 residues long. Germline CDR1 SEHNR, CDR2 FQNEAQ (reference sequence). General study findings and limits: Of the CD8+ T cells in more than five donors, roughly 1.0-7.5% belonged to dominant NKG2C+ clonotypes.

Concerning this clonotype itself: Its antigen is undetermined.

Sequenced material: blood T cells: a sorted CD56 or NKG2C T cell subset, CD4+ or CD8+ T cells, or bulk PBMC T cells (not recorded which). The sequence was collected from a man aged 18-30 years in good health. The gene calls are TRBV7-9 and TRBJ1-3; TCRdb gives TRBD1 as the D gene, but with no DNA this cannot be confirmed. CDR3: CASSAPGRNFGNTIYF. The full variable domain, its missing parts supplied by reference TRBV7-9 and TRBJ1-3, is DTGVSQNPRHKITKRGQNVTFRCDPISEHNRLYWYRQTLGQGPEFLTYFQNEAQLEKSRLLSDRFSAERPKGSFSTLEIQRTEQGDSAMYLCASSAPGRNFGNTIYFGEGSWLTVV.